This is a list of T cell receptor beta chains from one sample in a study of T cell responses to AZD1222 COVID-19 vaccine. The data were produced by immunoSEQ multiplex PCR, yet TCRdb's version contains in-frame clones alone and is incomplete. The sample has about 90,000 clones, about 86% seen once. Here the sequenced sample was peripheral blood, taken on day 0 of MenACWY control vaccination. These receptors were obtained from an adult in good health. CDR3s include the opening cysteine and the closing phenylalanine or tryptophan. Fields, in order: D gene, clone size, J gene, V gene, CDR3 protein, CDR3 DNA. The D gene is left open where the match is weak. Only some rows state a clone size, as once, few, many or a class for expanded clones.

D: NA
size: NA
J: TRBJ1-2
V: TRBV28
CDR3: CAVRALTGYGYTF
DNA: TGTGCCGTGAGGGCACTTACGGGCTATGGCTACACCTTC

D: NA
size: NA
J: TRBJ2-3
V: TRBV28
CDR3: CASSPRGARDTQYF
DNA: TGTGCCAGCAGTCCTCGGGGGGCACGAGATACGCAGTATTTT

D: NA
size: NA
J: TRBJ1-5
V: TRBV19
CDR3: CASSLGASNQPQHF
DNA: TGTGCCAGTAGCCTAGGAGCCAGCAATCAGCCCCAGCATTTT

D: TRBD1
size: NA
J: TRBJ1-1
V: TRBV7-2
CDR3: CASSLDGQGGMNTEAFF
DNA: TGTGCCAGCAGCTTAGATGGACAGGGGGGGATGAACACTGAAGCTTTCTTT

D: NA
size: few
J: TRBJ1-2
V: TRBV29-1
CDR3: CSVDGEGSNYGYTF
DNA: TGCAGCGTTGACGGGGAGGGATCTAACTATGGCTACACCTTC

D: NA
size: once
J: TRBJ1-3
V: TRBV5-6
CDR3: CASSLGGTGNTIYF
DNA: TGTGCCAGCAGCTTGGGGGGGACTGGAAACACCATATATTTT

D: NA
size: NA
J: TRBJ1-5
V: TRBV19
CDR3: CASSTSGGNQPQHF
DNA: TGTGCCAGTAGTACGTCCGGCGGCAATCAGCCCCAGCATTTT

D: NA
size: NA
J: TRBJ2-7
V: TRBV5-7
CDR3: CASSPDMDREQYF
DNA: TGTGCCAGCAGCCCCGACATGGATCGCGAGCAGTACTTC

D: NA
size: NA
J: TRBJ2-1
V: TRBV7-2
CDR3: CASSLAPGTSSYNEQFF
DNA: TGTGCCAGCAGCTTAGCCCCCGGGACTTCTTCCTACAATGAGCAGTTCTTC

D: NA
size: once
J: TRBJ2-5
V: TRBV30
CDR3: CAWEGGTAGAQETQYF
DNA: TGTGCCTGGGAGGGCGGGACAGCGGGGGCCCAAGAGACCCAGTACTTC

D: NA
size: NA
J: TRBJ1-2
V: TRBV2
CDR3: CASTPEDLANYGYTF
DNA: TGTGCCAGCACCCCGGAAGATTTAGCTAACTATGGCTACACCTTC

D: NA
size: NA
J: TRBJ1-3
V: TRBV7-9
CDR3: CASSLGFDAVGFGTIYF
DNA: TGTGCCAGCAGCTTAGGTTTCGACGCGGTGGGATTTGGCACCATATATTTT

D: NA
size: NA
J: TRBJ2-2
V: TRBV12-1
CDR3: CASSFESSQNGELFF
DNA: TGTGCCAGCAGCTTTGAGTCCTCACAGAATGGGGAGCTGTTTTTT

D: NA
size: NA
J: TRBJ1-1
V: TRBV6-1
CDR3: CASSEFVGVAEAFF
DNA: TGTGCCAGCAGTGAATTTGTAGGGGTGGCTGAAGCTTTCTTT

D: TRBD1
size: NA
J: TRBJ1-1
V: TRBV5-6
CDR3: CASSFGTGSMNTEAFF
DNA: TGTGCCAGCAGCTTCGGGACAGGCTCAATGAACACTGAAGCTTTCTTT

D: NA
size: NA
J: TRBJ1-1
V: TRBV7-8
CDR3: CASSPRGPTEAFF
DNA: TGTGCCAGCAGTCCGAGGGGCCCCACTGAAGCTTTCTTT

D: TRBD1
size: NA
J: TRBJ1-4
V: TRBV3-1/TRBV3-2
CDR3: CASSQQGANEKLFF
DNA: TGTGCCAGCAGCCAACAGGGGGCAAATGAAAAACTGTTTTTT

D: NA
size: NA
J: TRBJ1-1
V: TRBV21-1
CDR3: CASSKGDRENTEAFF
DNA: TGTGCCAGCAGCAAAGGAGACAGGGAGAACACTGAAGCTTTCTTT

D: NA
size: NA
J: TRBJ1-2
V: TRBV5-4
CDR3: CASSLARDSVYGYTF
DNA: TGTGCCAGCAGCTTGGCCCGGGACTCTGTCTATGGCTACACCTTC

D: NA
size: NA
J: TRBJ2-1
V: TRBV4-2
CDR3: CASSQATSPSYNEQFF
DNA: TGTGCCAGCAGCCAAGCGACTAGTCCCTCCTACAATGAGCAGTTCTTC

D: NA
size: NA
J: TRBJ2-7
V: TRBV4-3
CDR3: CASSPTLLGGGYEQYF
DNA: TGCGCCAGCAGCCCCACCTTATTGGGTGGTGGGTACGAGCAGTACTTC

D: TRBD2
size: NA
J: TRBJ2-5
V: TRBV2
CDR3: CASSGLLAGGLETQYF
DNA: TGTGCCAGCAGTGGCCTACTAGCGGGGGGATTAGAGACCCAGTACTTC

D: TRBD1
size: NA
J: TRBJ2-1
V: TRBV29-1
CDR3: CSVKRGQGAIEQFF
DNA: TGCAGCGTTAAACGGGGACAGGGGGCGATCGAGCAGTTCTTC

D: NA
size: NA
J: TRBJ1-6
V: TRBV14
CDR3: CASRFGNSPLHF
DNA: TGTGCCAGCAGATTCGGAAATTCACCCCTCCACTTT

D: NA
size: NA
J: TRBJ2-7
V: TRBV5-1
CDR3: CASSFDGLKYEQYF
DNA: TGCGCCAGCAGCTTCGACGGCCTTAAGTACGAGCAGTACTTC

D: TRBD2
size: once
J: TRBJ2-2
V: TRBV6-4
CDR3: CASKVLAGLTGELFF
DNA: TGTGCCAGCAAGGTGCTAGCGGGCCTTACCGGGGAGCTGTTTTTT

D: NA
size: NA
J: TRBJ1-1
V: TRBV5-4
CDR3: CASSFGRDLNTEAFF
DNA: TGTGCCAGCAGCTTCGGCAGGGACTTGAACACTGAAGCTTTCTTT

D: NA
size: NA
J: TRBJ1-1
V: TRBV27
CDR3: CASRRTGKAEAFF
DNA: TGTGCCAGCAGGCGGACCGGTAAGGCTGAAGCTTTCTTT

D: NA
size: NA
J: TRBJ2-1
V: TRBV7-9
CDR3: CASRGASQTTASYNEQFF
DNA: TGTGCCAGCCGGGGAGCCAGTCAGACTACCGCGAGCTACAATGAGCAGTTCTTC

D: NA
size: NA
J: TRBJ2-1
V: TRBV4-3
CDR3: CASSQDVPWGSSYNEQFF
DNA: TGCGCCAGCAGCCAAGATGTTCCTTGGGGAAGCTCCTACAATGAGCAGTTCTTC

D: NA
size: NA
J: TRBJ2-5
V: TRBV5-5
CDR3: CASSQTSQETQYF
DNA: TGTGCCAGCAGCCAAACCTCCCAAGAGACCCAGTACTTC

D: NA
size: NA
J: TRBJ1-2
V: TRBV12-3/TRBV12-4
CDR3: CASSLGGNYGYTF
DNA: TGTGCCAGCAGTTTAGGGGGTAACTATGGCTACACCTTC

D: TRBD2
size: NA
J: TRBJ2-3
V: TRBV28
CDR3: CASSDSLDPSGGRVTDTQYF
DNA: TGTGCCAGCAGCGATTCTCTAGATCCGAGCGGGGGGCGGGTTACAGATACGCAGTATTTT

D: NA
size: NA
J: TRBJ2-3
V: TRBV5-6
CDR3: CASSPVGSDTQYF
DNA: TGTGCCAGCAGCCCGGTGGGGTCAGATACGCAGTATTTT

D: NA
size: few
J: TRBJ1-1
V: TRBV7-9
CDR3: CASSLVNTEAFF
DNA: TGTGCCAGCAGCTTAGTTAACACTGAAGCTTTCTTT

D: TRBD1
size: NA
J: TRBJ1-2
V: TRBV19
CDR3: CASRTEWQGEYYGYTF
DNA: TGTGCCAGTAGAACCGAATGGCAGGGGGAATACTATGGCTACACCTTC

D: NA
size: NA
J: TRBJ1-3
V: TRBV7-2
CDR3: CASSPRGAGRNTIYF
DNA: TGTGCCAGCAGCCCCCGGGGGGCGGGGAGAAACACCATATATTTT

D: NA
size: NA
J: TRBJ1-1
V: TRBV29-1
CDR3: CSATTGTEAFF
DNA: TGCAGCGCAACAACGGGGACTGAAGCTTTCTTT

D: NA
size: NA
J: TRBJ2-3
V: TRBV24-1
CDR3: CATSDLSSADTQYF
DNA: TGTGCCACCAGTGATTTAAGTAGCGCAGATACGCAGTATTTT

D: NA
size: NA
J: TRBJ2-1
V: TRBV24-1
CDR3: CATSLTLMGSPHNEQFF
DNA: TGTGCCACCAGCCTGACTTTGATGGGGTCACCGCACAATGAGCAGTTCTTC

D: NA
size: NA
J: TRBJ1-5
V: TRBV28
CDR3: CATQGAGAQPQHF
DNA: TGTGCCACGCAGGGCGCCGGAGCTCAGCCCCAGCATTTT

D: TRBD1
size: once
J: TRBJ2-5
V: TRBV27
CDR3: CASSPGTGGETQYF
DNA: TGTGCCAGCAGTCCTGGGACAGGGGGGGAGACCCAGTACTTC

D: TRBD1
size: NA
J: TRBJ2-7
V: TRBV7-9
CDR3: CASSLDGTGVYEQYF
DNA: TGTGCCAGCAGCTTAGACGGGACAGGGGTTTACGAGCAGTACTTC

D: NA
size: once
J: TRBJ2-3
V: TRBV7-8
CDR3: CASSLQRPHPRDTQYF
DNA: TGTGCCAGCAGCTTACAGCGACCCCACCCGCGAGATACGCAGTATTTT

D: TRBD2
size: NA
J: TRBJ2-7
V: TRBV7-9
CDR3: CASSHSGGTYEQYF
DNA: TGTGCCAGCAGCCATAGCGGGGGTACCTACGAGCAGTACTTC

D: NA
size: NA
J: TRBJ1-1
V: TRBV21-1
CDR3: CASSKEAGESGKTFF
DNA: TGTGCCAGCAGCAAAGAGGCCGGGGAATCCGGAAAAACTTTCTTT

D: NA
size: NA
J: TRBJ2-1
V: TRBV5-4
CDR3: CASSGSRMSGNEQFF
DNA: TGTGCCAGCAGCGGCTCCCGGATGAGCGGCAATGAGCAGTTCTTC

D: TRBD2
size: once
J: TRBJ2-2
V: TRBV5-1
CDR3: CASSPGLATGELFF
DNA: TGCGCCAGCAGCCCGGGACTAGCTACCGGGGAGCTGTTTTTT

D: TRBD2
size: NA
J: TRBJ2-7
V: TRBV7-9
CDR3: CASSFDKTGGLYEQYF
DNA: TGTGCCAGCAGCTTTGATAAGACGGGAGGCCTCTACGAGCAGTACTTC

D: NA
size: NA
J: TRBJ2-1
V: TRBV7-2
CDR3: CASSVPLDEQFF
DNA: TGTGCCAGCAGCGTACCTCTCGATGAGCAGTTCTTC

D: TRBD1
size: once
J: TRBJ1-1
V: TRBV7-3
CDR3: CASSASGTVNTEAFF
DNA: TGTGCCAGCAGCGCCTCCGGGACAGTGAACACTGAAGCTTTCTTT

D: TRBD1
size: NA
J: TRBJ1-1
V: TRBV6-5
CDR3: CASTTGGYTEAFF
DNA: TGTGCCAGCACGACAGGGGGATACACTGAAGCTTTCTTT

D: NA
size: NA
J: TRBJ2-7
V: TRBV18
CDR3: CASSPVGDEQYF
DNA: TGTGCCAGCTCACCCGTCGGGGACGAGCAGTACTTC

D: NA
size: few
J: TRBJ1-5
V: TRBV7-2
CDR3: CASSLDRGNQPQHF
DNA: TGTGCCAGCAGCTTAGACAGGGGCAATCAGCCCCAGCATTTT

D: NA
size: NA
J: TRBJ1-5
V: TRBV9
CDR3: CASSSPPGHLTYSNQPQHF
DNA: TGTGCCAGCAGCTCCCCCCCGGGACATCTTACTTATAGCAATCAGCCCCAGCATTTT

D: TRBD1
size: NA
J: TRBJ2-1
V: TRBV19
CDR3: CASSLTGVGEQFF
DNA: TGTGCCAGTAGTCTAACAGGGGTTGGTGAGCAGTTCTTC

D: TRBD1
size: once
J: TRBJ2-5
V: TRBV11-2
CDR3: CASSQNPDRGSETQYF
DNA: TGTGCCAGCAGCCAAAATCCAGACAGGGGTTCGGAGACCCAGTACTTC

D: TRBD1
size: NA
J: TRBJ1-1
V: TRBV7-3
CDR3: CASSLNAGQGTEAFF
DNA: TGTGCCAGCAGCTTAAATGCCGGACAGGGCACTGAAGCTTTCTTT